A single TCR beta chain is shown here with its context. What it recognizes is unknown. The CDR3 runs 16 residues. This record belongs to a study of T cell responses to AZD1222 COVID-19 vaccine. Study findings and constraints: The number of AZD1222 recipients seropositive at baseline was only five to seven. Unmutated variant regions are reportedly the target of nearly half of TCRs that are spike-specific.

Profiled with immunoSEQ multiplex PCR; TCRdb holds only in-frame clones, not every one. This sample yields 150,000 or so clones, of which approximately 95% are seen a single time; 0.7% to 1% belongs to the top ten. This TCR derives from an adult in good health. The input for sequencing was peripheral blood, taken on day 0 of MenACWY control vaccination. The chain recombines TRBV7-5 with TRBJ2-3; the table's D gene call, TRBD1, was not cross checked with the DNA. TRBV7-5 has pseudogene status. The CDR3 DNA is TGTGTCAGAAGCACAAGGACAGTTCTACGCACAGATACGCAGTATTTT. It codes for CVRSTRTVLRTDTQYF.